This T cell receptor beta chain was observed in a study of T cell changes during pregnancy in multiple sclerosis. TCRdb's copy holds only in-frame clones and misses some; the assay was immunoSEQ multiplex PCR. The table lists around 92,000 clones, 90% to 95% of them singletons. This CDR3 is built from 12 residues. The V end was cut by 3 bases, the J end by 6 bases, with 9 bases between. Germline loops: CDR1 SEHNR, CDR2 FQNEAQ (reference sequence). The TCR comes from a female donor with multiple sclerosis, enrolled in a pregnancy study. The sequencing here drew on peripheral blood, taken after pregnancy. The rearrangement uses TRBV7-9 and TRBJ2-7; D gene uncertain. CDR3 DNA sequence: TGTGCCAGCAGCTTTAACTCGCGCGAGCAGTACTTC. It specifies CASSFNSREQYF.